This T cell receptor (beta chain) was obtained from a study of blood T cell repertoires in COVID-19. The CDR3 loop spans 11 amino acids. Germline-derived CDR1 and CDR2 are LNHDA and SQIVND (reference sequence). V lost 9 bases, J lost 7 bases, and 10 bases lay in between. Under the authors' procedure: The assay estimated nucleated cells by amplifying reference gene primers. Measured with immunoSEQ multiplex PCR; TCRdb has only the in-frame clones, and not every one. V and J calls and clone size are copied from that table; D and trimming were computed from the DNA. Seen here are 100,000 to 150,000 clones, roughly 83% observed once, and the top ten hold about 40%.

Sequenced input: peripheral blood. This chain joins TRBV19 and TRBJ2-1; D gene unclear. This TCR was sampled from a man aged 40-49 years with active or convalescent COVID-19. CDR3 DNA sequence: TGTGCCAGCGCCATGCGAAATGAGCAGTTCTTC. Translated: CASAMRNEQFF. The variable domain in full, completed from reference TRBV19 and TRBJ2-1, reads DGGITQSPKYLFRKEGQNVTLSCEQNLNHDAMYWYRQDPGQGLRLIYYSQIVNDFQKGDIAEGYSVSREKKESFPLTVTSAQKNPTAFYLCASAMRNEQFFGPGTRLTVL.